The T cell receptor beta chain under discussion was sequenced for a study of T-cell memory formation after mild COVID-19. In the study overall: Clusters of TCRs were largely donor specific.

The 5'RACE method, run with constant-segment primers, produced TCR alpha and TCR beta cDNA libraries (carrying sample barcodes and UMIs). MiXCR, applied by TCRdb to the 5' RACE reads, yields one record per CDR3 protein. The table includes approximately 250,000 distinct CDR3 sequences, over 15% detected once. Germline CDR1 reads KGHSH; CDR2 reads LQKENI. The CDR3 runs to 14 residues. Trimming took 0 bases from V and 5 from J, leaving 11 bases between them. The chain joins TRBV18 to TRBJ2-7, with D possibly TRBD2 on 6 matching bases. Sequenced material: PBMCs or a T cell subset sorted from them (not recorded which). This TCR was recovered from a young man who had mild COVID-19 (a few samples of this study predate the infection). Cell type and time point are not known. The CDR3 loop is CASSPPSREDEQYF. CDR3 nucleotide sequence: TGTGCCAGCTCACCACCGTCAAGGGAGGACGAGCAGTACTTC.